Listed below are T cell receptor beta chains from one sample, sequenced in a study of cytomegalovirus exposure and HLA in healthy donors. Repertoires were generated with immunoSEQ multiplex PCR, while TCRdb's copy carries only in-frame clones and drops some. The table lists about 400,000 clones, about nine tenths of them singletons. Material: PBMCs. These receptor sequences come from a woman younger than 30 in good health and CMV-seronegative. The conserved cysteine and the conserved F or W are not part of the CDR3 here.

v_call | cdr3_aa
TRBV6-1 | ASSEGAGYT
TRBV27 | ASSPYHSGTGDPYEQY
TRBV5-4 | ASSGGQGETYGYT
TRBV7-2 | ASSQRSGNSLEQY
TRBV27 | ASSFSGQGNYGYT
TRBV6-1 | ASSGVTSGGAHETQY
TRBV10-1 | ASSDTGVGEQY
TRBV19 | ASRAGTGHQPQH
TRBV7-9 | ASSSTSDREWPQH
TRBV7-3 | ASSLRDGGGYT
TRBV30 | AWREGLGRQRNYGYT
TRBV5-6 | ASSFKRDLYNEQF
TRBV28 | ATAQGVTGELF
TRBV2 | ASREGTVNEKLF
TRBV5-6 | ASSPETGNRYEQY
TRBV27 | ASSLYGGSETQY
TRBV2 | ASRMGLAGGAGELF
TRBV30 | AWIINQGGYT
TRBV18 | ASSPPTPLGPEQY
TRBV27 | ASSFGRGGAEQY
TRBV28 | ASSSYRDRGKVRNSPLH
TRBV28 | ASSPSGSTDTQY
TRBV15 | ATSRVRQGREKLF
TRBV19 | ASSPRFSSYEQY
TRBV27 | ASSPGQGRVEQY
TRBV2 | ASSELYQETQY
TRBV7-6 | ASSIGQMIRNTEAF
TRBV5-5 | ASSFNNEQF
TRBV2 | ASSPHEGGLGNEQF
TRBV7-6 | ASSLEVGGNQPQH
TRBV27 | ASSLTPGTSGKNIQY
TRBV4-2 | ASSHTSSGTYEQY
TRBV4-1 | ASSQDRNSGNTIY
TRBV29-1 | SVSDRVDGYT
TRBV7-9 | ASSLGLAGEGELF
TRBV4-2 | ASSQGPGQGEETQY